The sample holds many counts of the clone carrying this TCR beta chain. Its antigen remains unidentified. The sample originates from a study of T cells in Graves' hyperthyroidism and ophthalmopathy. Regions amplified from RNA transcripts were the TCR beta CDR3 regions. First-round RT-PCR with HTBI primers amplified the TCR CDR3 region. One entry per CDR3 protein, called by TCRdb with MiXCR from the multiplex PCR reads. The sample carries fewer than 700,000 distinct CDR3 sequences, 17% recorded once. The CDR3 length is 16 residues. Germline loops: CDR1 MDHEN, CDR2 SYDVKM. Deletions cut 1 base from V and 0 bases from J, with 12 bases between. The study, taken as a whole, reports: Most thyroid clonotypes expanded above 0.001 appeared in blood too.

Sample: blood. This sequence joins TRBV28 and TRBJ1-1; D perhaps matches TRBD1 (6 bases). The sequence was collected from a woman younger than 35 with Graves' ophthalmopathy. The CDR3 DNA follows: TGTGCCAGCAGTTTATCGGCAGGGGATATGAACACTGAAGCTTTCTTT. Amino acids: CASSLSAGDMNTEAFF.